The rows below give T cell receptor beta chains drawn from one sample of a study of blood T cell repertoires in COVID-19. Libraries were prepared by immunoSEQ multiplex PCR; TCRdb keeps only in-frame clonotypes and omits some of them. The sample yields around 120,000 clones, around 85% seen once. Sequencing used peripheral blood. Receptors were obtained from a man aged 50-60 years with acute or convalescent COVID-19. CDR3s include the opening cysteine and the closing phenylalanine or tryptophan. Only some rows state a clone size, as once, few, many or a class for expanded clones.

J	size	V	CDR3
TRBJ2-7	NA	TRBV10-1	CASSESGSPYEQYF
TRBJ2-1	NA	TRBV3-1/TRBV3-2	CASSQVYNGDSYNEQFF
TRBJ2-5	few	TRBV7-8	CASSHTGIQETQYF
TRBJ2-5	NA	TRBV21-1	CASSKDLSGLEEETQYF
TRBJ2-7	NA	TRBV5-4	CASSFGGQGANEQYF
TRBJ2-1	once	TRBV13	CASSPPTGVNEQFF
TRBJ2-1	NA	TRBV2	CASGLAGGPGNEQFF
TRBJ1-1	once	TRBV14	CASSQETGFYTEAFF
TRBJ2-7	NA	TRBV29-1	CSGGTGTSGHEQYF
TRBJ2-7	NA	TRBV15	CATSRAGGGGEQYF
TRBJ2-3	many	TRBV3-1/TRBV3-2	CASSRPDRVHFGADTQYF
TRBJ1-4	NA	TRBV9	CASSVGGGLLEKLFF
TRBJ2-5	NA	TRBV15	CATSTRGGWETQYF
TRBJ2-1	NA	TRBV6-5	CASLSGTSPYNEQFF
TRBJ1-6	NA	TRBV6-5	CASTRGGADNSPLHF
TRBJ2-1	once	TRBV12-5	CASGLVRQGVHEQFF
TRBJ1-1	NA	TRBV7-3	CASSLGGLGNTEAFF
TRBJ2-7	once	TRBV7-9	CASSHQIGTGILEQYF
TRBJ1-2	few	TRBV11-3	CASSQDRNYGYTF
TRBJ2-3	few	TRBV12-2	CASRLAEVVRGGDTQYF
TRBJ2-5	few	TRBV5-1	CASSVGTSGREETQYF
TRBJ2-2	NA	TRBV19	CASSETSANTGELFF
TRBJ1-3	NA	TRBV6-5	CASSSVSSGNTIYF
TRBJ2-7	medium-sized	TRBV10-1	CASSDAGGGEQYF
TRBJ2-4	once	TRBV5-1	CASSLLTGLDIQYF
TRBJ2-1	NA	TRBV29-1	CSVAFGGNQHNEQFF
TRBJ1-2	NA	TRBV28	CATRTQGIGSGYTF
TRBJ2-5	NA	TRBV3-1/TRBV3-2	CASSPSGTGQETQYF
TRBJ1-2	few	TRBV7-9	CASSPTGAALYGYTF
TRBJ2-1	NA	TRBV3-1/TRBV3-2	CASSHRGPNNEQFF
TRBJ2-3	NA	TRBV7-3	CASSRGLVISRTDTQYF
TRBJ2-7	NA	TRBV27	CASSMTRQRSSYEQYF
TRBJ1-6	NA	TRBV19	CASSKGGQGNSPLHF
TRBJ1-6	NA	TRBV3-1/TRBV3-2	CASSRGQARSPLHF
TRBJ1-2	NA	TRBV6-1	CASSEASRGGYTF
TRBJ2-7	NA	TRBV19	CASSIGRSYSYEQYF
TRBJ1-5	NA	TRBV5-6	CASSLEGGADQPQHF
TRBJ2-1	NA	TRBV7-2	CASSSRLSQFF
TRBJ1-6	NA	TRBV10-3	CAISEPGTGGSPLHF
TRBJ1-2	many	TRBV30	CAWGNQDRDGGYTF
TRBJ2-7	once	TRBV5-8	CASSFGQIYEQYF
TRBJ2-5	once	TRBV25-1	CASSVTGGGETQYF
TRBJ1-4	NA	TRBV7-9	CASSERYRGGNEKLFF
TRBJ1-5	few	TRBV18	CASSPGQGNQPQHF
TRBJ1-5	NA	TRBV27	CASSWGGGTHQPQHF
TRBJ2-4	NA	TRBV4-1	CASSQGNRGTLAKNIQYF
TRBJ1-2	NA	TRBV5-6	CASSVDREDGYTF
TRBJ2-7	NA	TRBV29-1	CSVETADSYEQYF
TRBJ1-1	once	TRBV10-2	CASSEAGGTEAFF
TRBJ2-3	NA	TRBV25-1	CASSFSGRAADTQYF
TRBJ2-7	few	TRBV12-2	CASRLGRASGRTNEQYF
TRBJ1-3	NA	TRBV7-9	CASSLGQGNTIYF
TRBJ2-1	NA	TRBV29-1	CSVQTGAYNEQFF
TRBJ2-1	once	TRBV5-1	CASSLYAGGSYNEQFF
TRBJ1-1	NA	TRBV9	CASSEGGMNTEAFF